This T cell receptor (beta chain) was recorded in a study of early stage breast cancer tumors. Clones were sequenced by immunoSEQ multiplex PCR, and TCRdb holds only the in-frame ones, with some missing. Among around 48,000 clones, about 90% were seen once, and the ten largest hold around 5%. V was clipped by 4 bases and J by 6 bases; unmatched bases: 6. CDR1 SGDLS and CDR2 YYNGEE come from the germline V gene. This CDR3 has 16 residues. Sequenced sample: blood. The chain uses TRBV9 and TRBJ2-3, with 15 bases identical to TRBD2. The TCR originated in a person aged 65-85 years with breast cancer. The CDR3 loop reads CASSTGLAGGGDTQYF. CDR3 coding DNA: TGTGCCAGCAGCACAGGACTAGCGGGAGGGGGGGATACGCAGTATTTT.